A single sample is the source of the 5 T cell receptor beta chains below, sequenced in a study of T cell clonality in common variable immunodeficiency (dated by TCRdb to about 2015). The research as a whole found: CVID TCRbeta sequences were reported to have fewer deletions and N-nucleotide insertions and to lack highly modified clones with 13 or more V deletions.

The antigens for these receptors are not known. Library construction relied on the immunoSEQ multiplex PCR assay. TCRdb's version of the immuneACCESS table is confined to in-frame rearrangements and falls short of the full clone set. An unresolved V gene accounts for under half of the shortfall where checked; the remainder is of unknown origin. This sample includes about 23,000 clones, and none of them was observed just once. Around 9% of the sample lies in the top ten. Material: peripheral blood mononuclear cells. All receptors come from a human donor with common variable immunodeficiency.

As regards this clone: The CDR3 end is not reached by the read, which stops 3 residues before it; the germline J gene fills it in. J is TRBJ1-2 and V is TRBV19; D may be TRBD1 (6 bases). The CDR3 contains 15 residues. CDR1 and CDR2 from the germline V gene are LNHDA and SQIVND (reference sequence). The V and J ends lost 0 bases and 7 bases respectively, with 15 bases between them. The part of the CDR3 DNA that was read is TGTGCCAGTAGTATAGAAATCAGGGGAACAGGTGGC. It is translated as CASSIEIRGTGG. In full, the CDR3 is CASSIEIRGTGGYTF. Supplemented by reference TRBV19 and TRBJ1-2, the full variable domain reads DGGITQSPKYLFRKEGQNVTLSCEQNLNHDAMYWYRQDPGQGLRLIYYSQIVNDFQKGDIAEGYSVSREKKESFPLTVTSAQKNPTAFYLCASSIEIRGTGGYTFGSGTRLTVV.

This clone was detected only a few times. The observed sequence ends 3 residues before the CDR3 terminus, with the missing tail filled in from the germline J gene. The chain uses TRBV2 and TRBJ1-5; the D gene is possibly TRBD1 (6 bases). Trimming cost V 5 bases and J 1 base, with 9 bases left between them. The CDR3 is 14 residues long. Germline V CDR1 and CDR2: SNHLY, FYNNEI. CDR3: CASSLQGSNQPQHF. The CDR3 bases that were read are TGTGCCAGCAGTTTACAGGGAAGCAATCAGCCC.

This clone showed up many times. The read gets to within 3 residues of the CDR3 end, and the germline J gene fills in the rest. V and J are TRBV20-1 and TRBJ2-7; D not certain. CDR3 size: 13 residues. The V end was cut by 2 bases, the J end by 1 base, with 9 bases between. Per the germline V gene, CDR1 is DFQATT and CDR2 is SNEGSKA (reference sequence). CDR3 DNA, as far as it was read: TGCAGTGCTAGACAAGACATTTCCTACGAG. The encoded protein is CSARQDISYE. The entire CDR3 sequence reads CSARQDISYEQYF.

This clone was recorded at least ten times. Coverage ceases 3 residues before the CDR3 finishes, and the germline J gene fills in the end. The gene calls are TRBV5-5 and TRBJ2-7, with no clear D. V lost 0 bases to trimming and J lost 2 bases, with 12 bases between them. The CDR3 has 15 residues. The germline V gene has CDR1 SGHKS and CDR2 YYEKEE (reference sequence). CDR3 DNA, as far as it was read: TGTGCCAGCAGCTTGGGACTTGCCCCGACCTACGAG. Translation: CASSLGLAPTYE. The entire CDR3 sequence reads CASSLGLAPTYEQYF.

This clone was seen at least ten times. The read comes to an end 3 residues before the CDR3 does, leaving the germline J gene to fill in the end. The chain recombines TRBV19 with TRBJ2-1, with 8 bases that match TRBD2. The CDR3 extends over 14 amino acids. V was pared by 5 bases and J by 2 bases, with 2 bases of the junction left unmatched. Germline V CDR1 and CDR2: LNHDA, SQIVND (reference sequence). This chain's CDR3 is CASSGGLAYNEQFF. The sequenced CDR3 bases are TGTGCCAGTAGTGGGGGACTAGCCTACAATGAG.